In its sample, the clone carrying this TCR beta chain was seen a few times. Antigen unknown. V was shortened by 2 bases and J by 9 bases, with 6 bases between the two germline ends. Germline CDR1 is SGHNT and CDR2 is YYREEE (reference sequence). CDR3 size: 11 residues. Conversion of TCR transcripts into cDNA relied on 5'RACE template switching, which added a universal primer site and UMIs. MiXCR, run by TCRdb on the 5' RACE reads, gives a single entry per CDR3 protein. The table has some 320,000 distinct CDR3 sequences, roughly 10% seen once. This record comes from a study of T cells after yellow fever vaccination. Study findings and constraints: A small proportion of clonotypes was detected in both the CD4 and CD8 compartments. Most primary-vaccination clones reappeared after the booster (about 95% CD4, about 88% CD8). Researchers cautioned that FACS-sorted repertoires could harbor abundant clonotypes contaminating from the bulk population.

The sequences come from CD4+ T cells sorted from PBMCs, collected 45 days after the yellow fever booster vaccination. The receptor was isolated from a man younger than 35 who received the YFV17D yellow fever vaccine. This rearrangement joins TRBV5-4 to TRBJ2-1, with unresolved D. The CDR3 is CASSFMGEQFF. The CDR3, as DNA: TGTGCCAGCAGCTTTATGGGTGAGCAGTTCTTC.